This T cell receptor (beta chain) was found in a study of blood T cell repertoires in COVID-19. About the study: PBMCs, B-cell-depleted T cells, or T cells were the source of the cDNA or gDNA that made up the material.

Per the study methods: Researchers report that nucleated cell counts were estimated from reference gene primer amplification. Method: immunoSEQ multiplex PCR; TCRdb's copy keeps in-frame clones and lacks some. V, J and clone size reflect that table, while D and trimming were determined from the DNA. There are fewer than 100,000 clones in the sample; 70% to 90% occur only once, and around 7.4% lies in the top ten. The sequencing input was peripheral blood. The sequence was obtained from a human donor with acute or convalescent COVID-19. The donor label of this sample is uncertain.

CDR3: CASSTLVAGSTDTQYF. The CDR3 nucleotides are TGTGCCAGCAGCACTTTGGTAGCGGGGAGCACAGATACGCAGTATTTT. The chain has TRBV7-9 and TRBJ2-3, with TRBD2 matching over 8 bases. This CDR3 region has 16 residues. Germline CDR1 is SEHNR and CDR2 is FQNEAQ (reference sequence). Losses at the gene ends were 5 bases for V and 0 bases for J; bases not matched to a gene: 7.